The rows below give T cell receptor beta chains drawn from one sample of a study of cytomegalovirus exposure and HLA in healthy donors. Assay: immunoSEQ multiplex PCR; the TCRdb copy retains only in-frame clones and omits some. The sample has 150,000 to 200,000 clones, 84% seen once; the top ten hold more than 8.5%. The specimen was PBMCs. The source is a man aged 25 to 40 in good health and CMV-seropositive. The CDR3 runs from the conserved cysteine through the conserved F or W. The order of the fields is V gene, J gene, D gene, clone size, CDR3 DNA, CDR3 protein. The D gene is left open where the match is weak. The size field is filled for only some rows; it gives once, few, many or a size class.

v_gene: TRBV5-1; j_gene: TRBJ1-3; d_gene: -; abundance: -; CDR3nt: TGCGCCAGCAGCTTCCGGCAGGGTGGAAACACCATATATTTT; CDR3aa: CASSFRQGGNTIYF
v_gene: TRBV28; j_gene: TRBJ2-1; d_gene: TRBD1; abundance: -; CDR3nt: TGTGCCAGCAGTTTATTTACGGACAGGGACAACGGGATGTACAATGAGCAGTTCTTC; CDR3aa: CASSLFTDRDNGMYNEQFF
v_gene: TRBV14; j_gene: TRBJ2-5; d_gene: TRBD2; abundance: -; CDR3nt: TGTGCCAGCAGCCAAGGGTCTAGCGGGGAGACCCAGTACTTC; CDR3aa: CASSQGSSGETQYF
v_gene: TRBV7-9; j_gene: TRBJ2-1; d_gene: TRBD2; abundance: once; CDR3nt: TGTGCCAGCAGCCGTGGCGGGAGGGCTAGCGCCCACAATGAGCAGTTCTTC; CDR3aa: CASSRGGRASAHNEQFF
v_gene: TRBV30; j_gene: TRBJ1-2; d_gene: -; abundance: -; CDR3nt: TGTGCCTGGAGTGTACGGGGAAACTATGGCTACACCTTC; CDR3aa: CAWSVRGNYGYTF
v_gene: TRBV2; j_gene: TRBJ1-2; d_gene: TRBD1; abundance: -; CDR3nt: TGTGCCAGCAGTGAAAACAGGGGACTTGACGGCTACACCTTC; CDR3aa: CASSENRGLDGYTF
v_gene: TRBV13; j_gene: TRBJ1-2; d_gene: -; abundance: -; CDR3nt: TGTGCCAGCAGCTTACCATCGACAGGCTCTAACTATGGCTACACCTTC; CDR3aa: CASSLPSTGSNYGYTF
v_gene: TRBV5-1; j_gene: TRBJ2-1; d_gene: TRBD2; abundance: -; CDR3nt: TGCGCCAGCAGCTTTAGCGGGGGACCCTACAATGAGCAGTTCTTC; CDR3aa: CASSFSGGPYNEQFF
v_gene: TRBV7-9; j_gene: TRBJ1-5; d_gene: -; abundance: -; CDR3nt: TGTGCCAGCAGCTTAGGGGCAGATCAGCCCCAGCATTTT; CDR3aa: CASSLGADQPQHF
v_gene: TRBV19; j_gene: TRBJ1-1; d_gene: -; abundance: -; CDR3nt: TGTGCCAGTAGTATGCTGGGGGCGCGGACTGAAGCTTTCTTT; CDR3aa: CASSMLGARTEAFF
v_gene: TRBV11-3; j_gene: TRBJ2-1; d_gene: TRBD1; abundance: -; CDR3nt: TGTGCCAGCAGCTTAGACGGGACAGGGGACTTCAATGAGCAGTTCTTC; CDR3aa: CASSLDGTGDFNEQFF
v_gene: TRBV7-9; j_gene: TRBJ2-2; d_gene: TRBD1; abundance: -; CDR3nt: TGTGCCAGCAGCCTGACAGGGCGGAACACCGGGGAGCTGTTTTTT; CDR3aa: CASSLTGRNTGELFF
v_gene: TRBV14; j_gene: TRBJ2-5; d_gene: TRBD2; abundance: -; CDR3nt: TGTGCCAGCAGCCAAAGGTCTAGCGGACAAGAGACCCAGTACTTC; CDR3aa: CASSQRSSGQETQYF
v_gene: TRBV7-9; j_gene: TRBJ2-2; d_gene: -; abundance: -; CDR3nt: TGTGCCCCCGGGGGATTCACCGGGGAGCTGTTTTTT; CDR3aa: CAPGGFTGELFF
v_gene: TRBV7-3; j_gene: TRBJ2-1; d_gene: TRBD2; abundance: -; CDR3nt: TGTGCCAGCAGCCTACAAGGGACTAACTCCCACAATGAGCAGTTCTTC; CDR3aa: CASSLQGTNSHNEQFF
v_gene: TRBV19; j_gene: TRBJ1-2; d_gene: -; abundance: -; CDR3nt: TGTGCCAGTAGTGCCCGGGGTCCCGGTTATGGCTACACCTTC; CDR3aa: CASSARGPGYGYTF
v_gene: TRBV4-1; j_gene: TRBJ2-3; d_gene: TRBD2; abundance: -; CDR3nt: TGCGCCAGCAGCCCGGGGACTAACTTCCGCACAGATACGCAGTATTTT; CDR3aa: CASSPGTNFRTDTQYF
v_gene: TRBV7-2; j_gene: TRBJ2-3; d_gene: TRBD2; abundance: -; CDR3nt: TGTGCCAGCAGCAGAAGACTAGCGGGAGCTCGGGCTTCCACAGATACGCAGTATTTT; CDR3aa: CASSRRLAGARASTDTQYF
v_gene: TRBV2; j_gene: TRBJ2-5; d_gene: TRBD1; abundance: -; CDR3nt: TGTGCCAGCGGGTATGCAGGGGGCGAGGAGACCCAGTACTTC; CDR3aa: CASGYAGGEETQYF
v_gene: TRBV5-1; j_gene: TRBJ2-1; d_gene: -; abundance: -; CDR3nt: TGCGCCAGCAGACTCGGGGTGGACAATGAGCAGTTCTTC; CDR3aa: CASRLGVDNEQFF
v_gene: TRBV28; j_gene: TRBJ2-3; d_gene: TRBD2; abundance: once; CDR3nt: TGTGCCAGCAGTTTATACTGGACTAGCGAAAGCACAGATACGCAGTATTTT; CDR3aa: CASSLYWTSESTDTQYF
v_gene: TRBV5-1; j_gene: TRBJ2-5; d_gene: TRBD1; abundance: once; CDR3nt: TGCGCCAGCAGCCCAGCGGCGGACAGGCCGGAGACCCAGTACTTC; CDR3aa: CASSPAADRPETQYF
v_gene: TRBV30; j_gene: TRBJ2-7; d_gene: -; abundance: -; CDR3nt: TGTGCCGGGGGGCGGGGACTAAGCTACGAGCAGTACTTC; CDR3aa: CAGGRGLSYEQYF
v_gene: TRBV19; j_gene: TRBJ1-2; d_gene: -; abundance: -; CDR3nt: TGTGCCAGTAGTATTGGGGGCAGGAACTATGGCTACACCTTC; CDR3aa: CASSIGGRNYGYTF
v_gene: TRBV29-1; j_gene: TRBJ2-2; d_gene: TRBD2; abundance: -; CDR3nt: TGCAGCGTTCACCCTGGGACTAGCGAGGGCACCGGGGAGCTGTTTTTT; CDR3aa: CSVHPGTSEGTGELFF